This T cell receptor beta chain comes out of a study of cytomegalovirus exposure and HLA in healthy donors. Findings and limits, study-wide: Cytomegalovirus-associated status was assigned to more than 150 TCR beta chains. As immune exposure information, only CMV serostatus was available.

With regard to this clone: What it binds is not known.

This PCR relied on a set of 60 Vbeta primers and 13 Jbeta primers. The table came from immunoSEQ multiplex PCR; TCRdb's copy has only in-frame clones and leaves some out. The table includes under 200,000 clones, roughly 77% detected once. This CDR3 spans 12 amino acids. Germline CDR1 reads MGHDK; CDR2 reads SYGVNS. Trimming cost V 5 bases and J 7 bases, with 9 bases left between them. The receptor was derived from a male donor in good health and CMV-seropositive. Sequenced material: PBMCs. V usage is TRBV25-1 and J usage is TRBJ1-5; a weak D match, TRBD1 (5 bases). This chain's CDR3 is CASSWGYQPQHF. CDR3 DNA: TGTGCCAGCAGTTGGGGCTACCAGCCCCAGCATTTT.